This passage covers 5 T cell receptor beta chains from one sample sequenced in a study of beta chain features in type 1 diabetes. Reverse transcription of all isolated RNA meant that expressed TCRB transcripts were sequenced. TCRdb's table, derived via immunoSEQ multiplex PCR, lists solely in-frame clones and lacks some. The sample holds roughly 250,000 clones, about 70% seen once. Sample: naive CD4+ T cells from blood. All receptors derive from a young man in good health.

The chain uses TRBV30 and TRBJ1-3; perhaps TRBD1 as D (6 bases). Between the trimmed V and J ends, which lost 7 bases and 3 bases, there was a span of 16 bases. The CDR3 sequence is 14 residues long. Germline lookup yields CDR1 GTSNPN and CDR2 SVGIG (reference sequence). The CDR3 DNA reads as TGTGCCTCGCACAGGGTCCAGGGTGGAAACACCATATATTTT. Its protein is CASHRVQGGNTIYF.

The rearrangement links TRBV19 to TRBJ2-3; 7 positions match TRBD2. Germline CDR1 is LNHDA and CDR2 is SQIVND (reference sequence). The CDR3 has 16 amino acids. V lost 2 bases, J lost 5 bases, and 10 bases stayed unmatched. For the CDR3, the DNA is TGTGCCAGTAGTATATCCCTGGCGGGAGCCCTAGATACGCAGTATTTT. This encodes CASSISLAGALDTQYF.

The chain combines TRBV30 with TRBJ2-5; D unresolved. The CDR3 is made up of 12 amino acids. Trimming stripped 1 base from V and 7 bases from J, with 10 bases between. Germline V gene lookup returns CDR1 GTSNPN and CDR2 SVGIG (reference sequence). The DNA for the CDR3 is TGTGCCTGGAGTGAGTTAACGGGGACCCAGTACTTC. Translating it yields CAWSELTGTQYF.

V usage is TRBV19 and J usage is TRBJ2-3, with TRBD1 as a possible D gene (5 bases). V dropped 1 base and J dropped 9 bases, with 8 bases sitting between them. The CDR3 is 12 residues long. Germline values: CDR1 LNHDA, CDR2 SQIVND (reference sequence). The CDR3 nucleotides read TGTGCCAGTAGTATAGGAAAGGGGACGCAGTATTTT. This sequence encodes CASSIGKGTQYF.

This sequence joins TRBV7-9 and TRBJ2-5; TRBD2 matches at 12 bases. The CDR3 loop spans 15 amino acids. CDR1 is SEHNR and CDR2 is FQNEAQ in the germline V gene (reference sequence). The V gene end was trimmed by 4 bases and the J gene end by 5 bases; junction bases not matched to a gene: 5. The CDR3 coding sequence is TGTGCCAGCAGCTCGACTAGCGGGAGTGGGGAGACCCAGTACTTC. This codes for CASSSTSGSGETQYF.